This TCR beta chain was recovered during a study of control samples from healthy donors and cancer patients. Germline V gives CDR1 SQVTM, CDR2 ANQGSEA. The CDR3 runs to 13 residues. V dropped 0 bases and J dropped 7; count of bases not matched to a gene: 5. This clone has a single count. Some clones are missing from TCRdb's copy, which holds only in-frame ones; the method was immunoSEQ multiplex PCR. In the table there are 55,000 to 70,000 clones, less than 95% of which are singletons. The V and J genes are TRBV29-1 and TRBJ1-2; 7 bases fit TRBD1. The source of this sequence is a man aged 25 to 40 with colorectal cancer. The source material was PBMCs. In DNA, the CDR3 is TGCAGCGTTGAAGACACAGGGGTCGGTGGCTACACCTTC. This encodes CSVEDTGVGGYTF.